This T cell receptor (beta chain) originates from a study of cytomegalovirus exposure and HLA in healthy donors. General study findings and limits: In a later analysis, compared with equally common non-associated chains, HLA-associated beta chains were more expanded.

Germline lookup yields CDR1 SGHRS and CDR2 YFSETQ. The CDR3 runs 16 residues. The V gene end was trimmed by 4 bases and the J gene end by 4 bases; junction bases not matched to a gene: 7. Of note for this clone: Antigen: not known.

The PCR was carried out with 60 Vbeta primers and 13 Jbeta primers. The assay was immunoSEQ multiplex PCR, and TCRdb's table has in-frame clones only and misses some. The table lists some 110,000 clones, 79% of them singletons. The sequence was collected from a woman between 18 and 30 years old in good health and CMV-seropositive. The chain has TRBV5-1 and TRBJ2-5; 13 bases align to TRBD2. The sequencing input was PBMCs. The CDR3 nucleotides are TGCGCCAGCAGCGCCGGGACTAGCGGGATGGGAGAGACCCAGTACTTC. Protein: CASSAGTSGMGETQYF.